This entry describes one T cell receptor (beta chain). The antigen is undetermined. CDR1 and CDR2 from the germline V gene are SGDLS and YYNGEE. This CDR3 spans 14 amino acids. The V gene lost 0 bases and the J gene lost 2 bases, with 8 bases spanning the gap. The record originates from a study of T cell responses to AZD1222 COVID-19 vaccine. Some clones are missing from TCRdb's copy, which holds only in-frame ones; the method was immunoSEQ multiplex PCR. The table shows 150,000 to 180,000 clones, with about 90% occurring only once. Study results and caveats: The sample set comprised mostly white British donors with more females, and clonal diversity was possibly underestimated. A reported finding is that nearly half of spike-specific TCRs target unmutated variant regions. Spike-specific TCR breadth and depth grew following two AZD1222 doses. Baseline testing showed seropositivity in only a handful of AZD1222 recipients.

This specimen was peripheral blood, taken 28 days after the second AZD1222 dose. This chain uses TRBV9 with TRBJ1-2; D is perhaps TRBD1 (5 bases). The sequence came from an adult who received the AZD1222 COVID-19 vaccine. As DNA, the CDR3 is TGTGCCAGCAGCGTAGCAGGACACAACTATGGCTACACCTTC. The encoded protein is CASSVAGHNYGYTF.